Each of the 6 T cell receptor beta chains below was sequenced from the same sample in a study of blood T cell repertoires in COVID-19. Libraries were prepared by immunoSEQ multiplex PCR; TCRdb keeps only in-frame clonotypes and omits some of them. This table holds 450,000 to 600,000 clones, around 90% found once. Sequencing was done on a sample of PBMCs or T cells enriched from blood (not recorded which). All receptors derive from a woman under 30 who had recovered from COVID-19.

The chain couples TRBV20-1 to TRBJ1-2; 9 bases align to TRBD1. Germline values: CDR1 DFQATT, CDR2 SNEGSKA (reference sequence). V was pared by 5 bases and J by 8 bases, with 3 bases of the junction left unmatched. This CDR3 has 11 amino acids. The CDR3 DNA follows: TGCAGTGCTTGGACAGGGGTAGGCTACACCTTC. It codes for CSAWTGVGYTF.

The chain combines TRBV28 with TRBJ2-5; 10 nucleotides line up with TRBD2. The V and J ends lost 9 bases and 3 bases, in that order; junction bases with no gene match: 10. The length of the CDR3 is 15 residues. Germline loops: CDR1 MDHEN, CDR2 SYDVKM. The CDR3 reads CASTKELAGKETQYF. Written as DNA, the CDR3 is TGTGCCAGTACCAAAGAACTAGCGGGGAAAGAGACCCAGTACTTC.

The table lists this clone with a few counts. The V call is TRBV2, the J call TRBJ1-1, with 7 bases matching TRBD1. Germline CDR1 and CDR2: SNHLY and FYNNEI. The CDR3 runs to 13 residues. J lost 11 bases, V lost 6 bases, and 12 bases had no gene match. DNA for the CDR3: TGTGCCAGCAGCGGGACAGCCCAACCGGTCGCTTTCTTT. Its protein is CASSGTAQPVAFF.

The chain is built from TRBV6-5 and TRBJ2-2, with D unclear. Germline CDR1 MNHEY, CDR2 SVGAGI. V lost 7 bases, J lost 5 bases, and 11 bases lay in between. The CDR3 has 13 amino acids. The CDR3, as DNA: TGTGCCAGCACCTTCAGCGTGACCGGGGAGCTGTTTTTT. Protein product: CASTFSVTGELFF.

The chain has TRBV5-6 and TRBJ2-3; 8 bases map to TRBD2. The V gene's germline CDR1 is SGHDT and CDR2 YYEEEE. There are 17 residues in the CDR3. V dropped 2 bases and J dropped 0; count of bases not matched to a gene: 8. CDR3 nucleotide sequence: TGTGCCAGCAGCTTCCACCAACTAGCGGTGAGCACAGATACGCAGTATTTT. Translated, it gives CASSFHQLAVSTDTQYF.

The genes are TRBV10-3 and TRBJ1-2; D may be TRBD1 (5 bases). Germline-derived CDR1 and CDR2 are ENHRY and SYGVKD. The V and J ends lost 4 bases and 4 bases respectively, with 10 bases between them. The CDR3 length is 13 residues. CDR3 DNA: TGTGCCATCAGTGCCACGGGGGGCTATGGCTACACCTTC. Its protein product is CAISATGGYGYTF.